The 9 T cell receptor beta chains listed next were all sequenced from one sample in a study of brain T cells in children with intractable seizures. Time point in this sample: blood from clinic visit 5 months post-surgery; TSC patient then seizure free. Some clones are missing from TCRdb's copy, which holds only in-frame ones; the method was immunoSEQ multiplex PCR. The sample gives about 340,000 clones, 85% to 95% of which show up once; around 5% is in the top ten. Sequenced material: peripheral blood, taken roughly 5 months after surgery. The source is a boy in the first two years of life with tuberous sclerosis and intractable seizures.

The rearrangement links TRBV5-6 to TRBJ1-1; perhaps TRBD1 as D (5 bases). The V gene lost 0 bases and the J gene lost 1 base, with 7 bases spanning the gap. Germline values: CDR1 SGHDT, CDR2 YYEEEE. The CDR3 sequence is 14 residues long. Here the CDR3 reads CASSLGTQNTEAFF. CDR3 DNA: TGTGCCAGCAGCTTGGGGACACAGAACACTGAAGCTTTCTTT.

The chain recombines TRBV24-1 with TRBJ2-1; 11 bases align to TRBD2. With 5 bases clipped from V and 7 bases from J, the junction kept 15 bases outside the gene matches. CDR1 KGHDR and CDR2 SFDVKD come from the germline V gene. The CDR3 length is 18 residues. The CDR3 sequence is CATSGWDVAGGPRNEQFF. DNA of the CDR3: TGTGCCACCAGTGGTTGGGACGTAGCGGGAGGGCCTCGGAATGAGCAGTTCTTC.

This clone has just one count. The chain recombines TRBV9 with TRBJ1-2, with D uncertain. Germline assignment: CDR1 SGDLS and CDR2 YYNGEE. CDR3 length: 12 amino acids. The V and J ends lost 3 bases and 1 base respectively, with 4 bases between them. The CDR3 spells CASSGLNYGYTF. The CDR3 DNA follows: TGTGCCAGCAGCGGCCTTAACTATGGCTACACCTTC.

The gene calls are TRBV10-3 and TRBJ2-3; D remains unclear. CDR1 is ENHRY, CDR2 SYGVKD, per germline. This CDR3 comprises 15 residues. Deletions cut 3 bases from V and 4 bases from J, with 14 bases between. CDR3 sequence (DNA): TGTGCCATCAGTGATAATATACGGAACCCAGATACGCAGTATTTT. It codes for CAISDNIRNPDTQYF.

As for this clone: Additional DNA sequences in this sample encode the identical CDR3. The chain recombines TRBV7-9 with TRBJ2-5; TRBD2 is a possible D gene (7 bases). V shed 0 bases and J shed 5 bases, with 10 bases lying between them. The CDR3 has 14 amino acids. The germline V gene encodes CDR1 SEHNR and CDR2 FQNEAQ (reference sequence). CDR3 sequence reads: CASSLAGGGETQYF. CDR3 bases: TGTGCCAGCAGCTTAGCCGGCGGGGGCGAGACCCAGTACTTC.

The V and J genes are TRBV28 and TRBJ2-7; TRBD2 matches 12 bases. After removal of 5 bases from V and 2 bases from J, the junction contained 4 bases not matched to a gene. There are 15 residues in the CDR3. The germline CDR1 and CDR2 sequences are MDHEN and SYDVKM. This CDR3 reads CASSGRLAGAYEQYF. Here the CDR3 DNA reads TGTGCCAGCAGTGGCCGACTAGCGGGAGCCTACGAGCAGTACTTC.

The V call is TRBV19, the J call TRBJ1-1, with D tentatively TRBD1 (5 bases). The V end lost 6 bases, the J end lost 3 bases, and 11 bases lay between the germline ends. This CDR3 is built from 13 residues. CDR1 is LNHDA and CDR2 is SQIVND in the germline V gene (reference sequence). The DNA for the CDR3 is TGTGCCAGTAGGGGGACCCTATACACTGAAGCTTTCTTT. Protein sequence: CASRGTLYTEAFF.

The CDR3 sequence: CASSPSHIQYF. CDR3 coding DNA: TGTGCCAGCAGCCCCTCCCACATTCAGTACTTC. V gene TRBV7-2 combines with J gene TRBJ2-4; D unresolved. This CDR3 spans 11 amino acids. Germline CDR1 SGHTA, CDR2 FQGNSA. The ends were cut back, 5 bases at V and 8 bases at J, with 7 bases in the middle.

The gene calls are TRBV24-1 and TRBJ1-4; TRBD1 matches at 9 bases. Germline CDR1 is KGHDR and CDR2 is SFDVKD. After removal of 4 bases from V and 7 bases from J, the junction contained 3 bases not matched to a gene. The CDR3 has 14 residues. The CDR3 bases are TGTGCCACCAGTGACAGGGACAGGGTTGAAAAACTGTTTTTT. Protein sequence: CATSDRDRVEKLFF.